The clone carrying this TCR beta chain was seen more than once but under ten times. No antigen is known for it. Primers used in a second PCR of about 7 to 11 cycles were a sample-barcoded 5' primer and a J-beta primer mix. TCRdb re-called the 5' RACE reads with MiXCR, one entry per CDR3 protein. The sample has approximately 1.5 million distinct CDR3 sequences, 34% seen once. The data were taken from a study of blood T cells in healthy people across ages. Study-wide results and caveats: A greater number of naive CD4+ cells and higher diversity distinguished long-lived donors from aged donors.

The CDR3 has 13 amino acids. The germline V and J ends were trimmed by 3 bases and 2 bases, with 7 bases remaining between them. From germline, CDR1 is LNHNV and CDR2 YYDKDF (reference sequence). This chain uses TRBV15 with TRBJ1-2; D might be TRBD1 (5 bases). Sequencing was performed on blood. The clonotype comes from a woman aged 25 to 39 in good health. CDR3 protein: CATSREGNYGYTF. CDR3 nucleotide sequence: TGTGCCACCAGCAGGGAGGGGAACTATGGCTACACCTTC.